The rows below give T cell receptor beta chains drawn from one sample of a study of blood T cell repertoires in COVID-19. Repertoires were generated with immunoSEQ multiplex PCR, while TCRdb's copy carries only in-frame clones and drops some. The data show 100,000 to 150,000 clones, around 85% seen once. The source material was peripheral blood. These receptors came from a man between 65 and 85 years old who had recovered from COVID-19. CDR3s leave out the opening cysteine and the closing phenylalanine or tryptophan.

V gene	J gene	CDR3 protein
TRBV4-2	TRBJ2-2	ASSQGTPGQGSGELF
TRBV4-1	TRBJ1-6	ASTSPGQENSPLH
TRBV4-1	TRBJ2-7	ASSQLWRGQTSYEQY
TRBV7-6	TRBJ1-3	ASGYSDTIY
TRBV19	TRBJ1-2	ASSYSAWNNYGYT
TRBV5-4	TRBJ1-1	ASSLGYSGTGDSEAF
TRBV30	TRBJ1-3	AWSVRGSIY
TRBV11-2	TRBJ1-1	ASSLRQGAGTEAF
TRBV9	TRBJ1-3	ASSLSGNTIY
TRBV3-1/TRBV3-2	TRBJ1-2	ASSQSYGYT
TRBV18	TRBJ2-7	ASSPLELSSSYEQY